The 11 T cell receptor beta chains in this list originate from one sample, sequenced in a study of T-cell reconstitution after alpha-beta-depleted transplantation in children. Preparation of the TCRbeta library was carried out with unique molecular identifiers. TCRdb used MiXCR to reprocess the PCR reads, holding one entry per CDR3 protein. The sample records hundreds of thousands of distinct CDR3 sequences, under 15% being singletons. Source: PBMCs, taken before TCRalphabeta/CD19-depleted stem cell transplant. The receptors were gathered from a girl aged 2 to 9 with congenital amegakaryocytic thrombocytopenia, due to receive a stem cell transplant.

Only a few counts were recorded for this clonotype. The genes are TRBV11-2 and TRBJ2-7, with 9 bases matching TRBD1. V shed 1 base and J 0 bases; nucleotides not matched to a gene: 7. The CDR3 runs 17 residues. Germline V gives CDR1 SGHAT, CDR2 FQNNGV. The CDR3 is CASSLGWEGQGSYEQYF. Written as DNA, the CDR3 is TGTGCCAGCAGCTTAGGTTGGGAGGGACAGGGCTCCTACGAGCAGTACTTC.

Only a few counts were recorded for this clonotype. The V gene is TRBV5-1, the J gene TRBJ2-1; TRBD2 agrees at 9 bases. Germline lookup yields CDR1 SGHRS and CDR2 YFSETQ. The J segment lost 7 bases and the V segment lost 0 bases, leaving 8 bases of the junction unmatched. The CDR3 length is 16 residues. DNA for the CDR3: TGCGCCAGCAGCTTGGTTGGGCTAGCGGGAAGGAATGAGCAGTTCTTC. Translated, it gives CASSLVGLAGRNEQFF.

V and J are TRBV29-1 and TRBJ2-7; 9 bases line up with TRBD2. Germline V gene data show CDR1 as SQVTM and CDR2 as ANQGSEA. V dropped 1 base and J dropped 0; count of bases not matched to a gene: 4. This CDR3 contains 15 residues. The CDR3 loop is CSVEGLTSGSYEQYF. CDR3 in DNA: TGCAGCGTTGAAGGCCTGACTAGCGGCTCCTACGAGCAGTACTTC.

This clonotype has only a few counts. This rearrangement joins TRBV29-1 to TRBJ2-7, with 7 bases aligning to TRBD2. V gave up 7 bases and J gave up 4 bases; unmatched junction bases: 13. Germline V gene lookup returns CDR1 SQVTM and CDR2 ANQGSEA. This CDR3 is built from 14 residues. CDR3 in amino acids: CSASPGGSQYEQYF. The CDR3 DNA sequence: TGCAGCGCATCGCCAGGCGGGAGCCAGTACGAGCAGTACTTC.

This chain connects TRBV29-1 to TRBJ2-7; 11 bases align to TRBD2. After removal of 2 bases from V and 1 base from J, the junction contained 10 bases not matched to a gene. The CDR3 has 17 amino acids. Germline CDR1 and CDR2: SQVTM and ANQGSEA. The CDR3, as DNA: TGCAGCGTTGAAAACAGCATAACTAGCGGGAGTTCCTACGAGCAGTACTTC. This sequence encodes CSVENSITSGSSYEQYF.

This clonotype showed up just a few times. The V call is TRBV14, the J call TRBJ1-1; no clear D gene. Per the germline V gene, CDR1 is SGHDN and CDR2 is FVKESK. The CDR3 extends over 15 amino acids. The ends were cut back, 2 bases at V and 4 bases at J, with 14 bases in the middle. The CDR3 loop is CASSQFLIPGTEAFF. The CDR3 nucleotides read TGTGCCAGCAGCCAATTTCTGATTCCAGGCACTGAAGCTTTCTTT.

This clonotype was counted ten times or more. V and J are TRBV18 and TRBJ2-4; D remains unclear. The V gene lost 3 bases and the J gene lost 0 bases, with 6 bases spanning the gap. The CDR3 spans 14 residues. Germline V lookup: CDR1 KGHSH, CDR2 LQKENI. Here the CDR3 reads CASSPVGAKNIQYF. The CDR3 bases are TGTGCCAGCTCACCCGTGGGAGCCAAAAACATTCAGTACTTC.

J is TRBJ2-2 and V is TRBV7-9; D is possibly TRBD2 (5 bases). The CDR3 extends over 13 amino acids. Germline V gene sequence: CDR1 SEHNR, CDR2 FQNEAQ (reference sequence). V shed 5 bases and J shed 5 bases, with 9 bases lying between them. CDR3 sequence: CASSPEGTGELFF. The CDR3 DNA sequence: TGTGCCAGCAGCCCCGAGGGAACCGGGGAGCTGTTTTTT.

This clonotype has a count of ten or more. V is TRBV29-1 and J is TRBJ2-7; 8 nucleotides match TRBD1. The CDR3 contains 14 residues. V shed 3 bases and J 5 bases; nucleotides not matched to a gene: 9. Germline CDR1 and CDR2: SQVTM and ANQGSEA. DNA of the CDR3: TGCAGCGTTGAGGCCGGACAGGGTAGGCACGAGCAGTACTTC. Its protein product is CSVEAGQGRHEQYF.

This clonotype has just a few counts. The rearrangement uses TRBV2 and TRBJ2-7, with 9 bases identical to TRBD2. The ends lost 4 bases at V and 1 base at J; junction bases unmatched: 5. The CDR3 runs to 15 residues. CDR1 is SNHLY and CDR2 is FYNNEI in the germline V gene. CDR3 sequence: CASSASSGISYEQYF. CDR3 coding DNA: TGTGCCAGCAGTGCTTCTAGCGGGATTTCCTACGAGCAGTACTTC.

This clonotype was observed at least ten times. The chain couples TRBV7-9 to TRBJ2-2; a possible D gene is TRBD2 (5 bases). Trimming pared 11 bases from V and 5 bases from J, leaving 12 bases between. Germline assignment: CDR1 SEHNR and CDR2 FQNEAQ (reference sequence). The CDR3 covers 12 residues. CDR3 nucleotide sequence: TGTGCCTGCTCGGGGAGAACCGGGGAGCTGTTTTTT. It translates to CACSGRTGELFF.